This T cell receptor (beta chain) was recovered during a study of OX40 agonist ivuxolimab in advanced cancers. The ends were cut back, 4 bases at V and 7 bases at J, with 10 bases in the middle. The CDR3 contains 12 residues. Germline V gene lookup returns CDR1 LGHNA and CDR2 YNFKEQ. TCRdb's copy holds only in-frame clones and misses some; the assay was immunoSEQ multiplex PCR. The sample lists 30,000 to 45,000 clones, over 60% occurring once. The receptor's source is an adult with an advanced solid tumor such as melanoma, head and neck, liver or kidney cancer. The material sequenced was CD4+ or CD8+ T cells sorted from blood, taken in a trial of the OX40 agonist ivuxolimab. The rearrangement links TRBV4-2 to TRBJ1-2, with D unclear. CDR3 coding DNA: TGTGCCAGCAGCCCCTTCGGAAGTGGCTACACCTTC. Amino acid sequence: CASSPFGSGYTF.